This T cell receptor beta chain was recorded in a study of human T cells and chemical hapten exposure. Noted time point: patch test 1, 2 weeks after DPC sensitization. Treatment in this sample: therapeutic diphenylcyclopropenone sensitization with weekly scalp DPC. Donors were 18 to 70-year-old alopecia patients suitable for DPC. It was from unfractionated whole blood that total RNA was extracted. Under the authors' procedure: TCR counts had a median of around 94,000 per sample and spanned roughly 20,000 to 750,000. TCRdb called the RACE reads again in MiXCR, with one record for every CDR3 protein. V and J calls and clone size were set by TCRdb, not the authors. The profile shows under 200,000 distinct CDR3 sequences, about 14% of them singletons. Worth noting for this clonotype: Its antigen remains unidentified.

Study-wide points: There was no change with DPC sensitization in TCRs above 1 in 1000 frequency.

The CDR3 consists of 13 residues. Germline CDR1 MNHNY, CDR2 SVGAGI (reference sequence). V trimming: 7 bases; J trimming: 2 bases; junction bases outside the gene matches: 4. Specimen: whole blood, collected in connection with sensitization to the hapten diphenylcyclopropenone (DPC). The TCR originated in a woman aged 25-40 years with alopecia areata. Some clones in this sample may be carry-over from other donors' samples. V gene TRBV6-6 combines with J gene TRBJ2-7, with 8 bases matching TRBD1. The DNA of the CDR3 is TGTGCCAGCACTGACAGGGGCCCCTACGAGCAGTACTTC. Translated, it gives CASTDRGPYEQYF.